These 23 T cell receptor beta chains came from one sample sequenced in a study of T cells after yellow fever vaccination. TCRdb used MiXCR to reprocess the 5' RACE reads, holding one entry per CDR3 protein. This sample has some 100,000 distinct CDR3 sequences, with roughly 7.9% found just once. Sequencing used CD4+ T cells sorted from PBMCs, obtained 35 to 50 days after the first yellow fever vaccination. Receptors originate from a man between 18 and 29 years old who received the YFV17D yellow fever vaccine.

This clonotype was recorded many times. The chain uses TRBV10-3 and TRBJ2-1; D unclear. This CDR3 is built from 11 residues. Trimming pared 5 bases from V and 5 bases from J, leaving 4 bases between. CDR1 is ENHRY and CDR2 is SYGVKD in the germline V gene. The CDR3 nucleotides are TGTGCCATCAGTACAAACAATGAGCAGTTCTTC. Translating gives CAISTNNEQFF.

This clonotype showed up many times. The rearrangement uses TRBV3-1 and TRBJ1-1, with no clear D. The CDR3 sequence is 15 residues long. Trimming removed 3 bases from V and 0 bases from J, with 11 bases in between. Germline-derived CDR1 and CDR2 are LGHDT and YNNKEL (reference sequence). CDR3 sequence (DNA): TGTGCCAGCAGCCACAGTAACTTCATGAACACTGAAGCTTTCTTT. Its translation: CASSHSNFMNTEAFF.

Ten or more counts support this clonotype. J is TRBJ2-2 and V is TRBV20-1, with D possibly matching TRBD2 (6 bases). This CDR3 is built from 11 residues. Germline V gene sequence: CDR1 DFQATT, CDR2 SNEGSKA (reference sequence). Trimming pared 5 bases from V and 11 bases from J, leaving 12 bases between. The CDR3 spells CSARGLGELFF. Written as DNA, the CDR3 is TGCAGTGCTCGGGGACTTGGTGAGCTGTTTTTT.

The table lists this clonotype with many counts. The chain joins TRBV5-1 to TRBJ2-3; 9 nucleotides align to TRBD2. The CDR3 contains 16 residues. The trim removed 5 bases at V and 2 bases at J, leaving 9 bases unmatched. Germline V lookup: CDR1 SGHRS, CDR2 YFSETQ. CDR3 amino acids: CASRPRGLAFTDTQYF. The CDR3 DNA is TGCGCCAGCAGACCGAGGGGACTAGCTTTCACAGATACGCAGTATTTT.

This clonotype was counted ten times or more. The rearrangement joins TRBV11-3 to TRBJ2-2; TRBD2 is a possible D gene (6 bases). V was clipped by 1 base and J by 3 bases, with 9 bases between them. The CDR3 has 15 amino acids. Germline values: CDR1 SGHNT, CDR2 YENEEA. For the CDR3, the DNA is TGTGCCAGCAGCTTAGGTGGGGACTACACCGGGGAGCTGTTTTTT. Translation gives CASSLGGDYTGELFF.

A note on this clonotype: A single base separates this from a much larger clone, so it may be a read error. V and J are TRBV5-1 and TRBJ2-7; D is unresolved. V dropped 0 bases and J dropped 6 bases, with 13 bases sitting between them. The CDR3 is 14 amino acids. The germline V gene encodes CDR1 SGHRS and CDR2 YFSETQ. In nucleotides, the CDR3 is TGCGCCAGCAGCTTGGGGCATGGTTATACCGAGCAGTACTTC. Its translation is CASSLGHGYTEQYF.

There are many counts of this clonotype. The chain employs TRBV2 and TRBJ2-1; D gene ambiguous. Trimming shortened V by 3 bases and J by 7 bases, and 10 bases separated the two germline ends. The V gene's germline CDR1 is SNHLY and CDR2 FYNNEI. CDR3 length equals 13 residues. This CDR3 is CASSEEKSNEQFF. CDR3 bases: TGTGCCAGCAGTGAGGAGAAAAGTAATGAGCAGTTCTTC.

This clonotype was counted many times. The chain employs TRBV6-2 or TRBV6-3 and TRBJ2-3; D possibly corresponds to TRBD2 (6 bases). The V and J ends lost 4 bases and 2 bases respectively, with 13 bases between them. This CDR3 has 15 residues. Germline values: CDR1 MNHEY, CDR2 SVGEGT. CDR3: CASSLGLDPTDTQYF. Here the CDR3 DNA reads TGTGCCAGCAGTTTGGGACTGGATCCCACAGATACGCAGTATTTT.

This clonotype was counted at least ten times. This rearrangement joins TRBV10-3 to TRBJ1-5, with 7 bases that match TRBD1. The CDR3 is 14 residues long. CDR1 and CDR2 (germline): ENHRY, SYGVKD. V was clipped by 3 bases and J by 6 bases; unmatched bases: 5. The CDR3 coding sequence is TGTGCCATCAGTGAAGACAGGGTGGGTCAGCCCCAGCATTTT. This codes for CAISEDRVGQPQHF.

The table lists this clonotype with a few counts. The junction does not match germline at one end; this may be a read error. The chain links TRBV20-1 to TRBJ2-1; 8 bases match TRBD2. This CDR3 has 17 amino acids. The germline V gene encodes CDR1 DFQATT and CDR2 SNEGSKA (reference sequence). CDR3 region: CCATQVRGGPGYNEQFF. The CDR3, as DNA: TGCTGTGCTACCCAAGTGCGCGGGGGGCCCGGATACAATGAGCAGTTCTTC.

This clonotype has at least ten counts. CDR3 sequence reads: CASSQDLGWPRNEQFF. DNA for the CDR3: TGTGCCAGCAGCCAAGATCTAGGGTGGCCCCGCAATGAGCAGTTCTTC. The chain has TRBV3-1 and TRBJ2-1; unclear D gene. CDR3 length equals 16 residues. Germline V CDR1 and CDR2: LGHDT, YNNKEL (reference sequence). The V end was cut by 0 bases, the J end by 6 bases, with 15 bases between.

This clonotype was picked up many times. The chain couples TRBV10-3 to TRBJ2-2; D possibly matches TRBD1 or TRBD2 (6 bases each). V was pared by 6 bases and J by 5 bases, with 13 bases between. The V gene's germline CDR1 is ENHRY and CDR2 SYGVKD. The CDR3 totals 14 residues. The CDR3 coding sequence is TGTGCCATCAGGACGAGGGGGGAAACCGGGGAGCTGTTTTTT. Its protein is CAIRTRGETGELFF.

The rearrangement joins TRBV5-1 to TRBJ1-1; possibly TRBD1 for D (5 bases). V was cut by 4 bases and J by 0 bases, with 10 bases left in between. The CDR3 sequence is 14 residues long. Germline assignment: CDR1 SGHRS and CDR2 YFSETQ. This CDR3 reads CASSPRQMNTEAFF. The CDR3 nucleotides read TGCGCCAGCAGCCCCCGACAGATGAACACTGAAGCTTTCTTT.

This clonotype has just a few counts. The chain has TRBV5-1 and TRBJ1-2; 7 bases map to TRBD1. J lost 6 bases, V lost 5 bases, and 7 bases had no gene match. The CDR3 contains 13 residues. CDR1 and CDR2 (germline): SGHRS, YFSETQ. CDR3 amino acids: CASRSDRADGYTF. The CDR3 bases are TGCGCCAGCAGGTCCGACAGGGCAGATGGCTACACCTTC.

Many counts were recorded for this clonotype. V is TRBV7-2 and J is TRBJ1-2; TRBD1 aligns across 8 bases. V gave up 5 bases and J gave up 7 bases; unmatched junction bases: 12. The germline V gene encodes CDR1 SGHTA and CDR2 FQGNSA. There are 15 residues in the CDR3. Written as DNA, the CDR3 is TGTGCCAGCAGCCTACAGTTCGGGCAGGGGGCTGGCTACACCTTC. This sequence encodes CASSLQFGQGAGYTF.

In this sample, this clonotype turned up many times. The rearrangement uses TRBV3-1 and TRBJ2-4, with TRBD2 identical over 15 bases. J lost 3 bases, V lost 3 bases, and 9 bases had no gene match. CDR3 length: 19 residues. Germline CDR1 and CDR2: LGHDT and YNNKEL (reference sequence). The CDR3 nucleotides read TGTGCCAGCAGCCATTGGACTAGCGGGGGGGCCTCAGGCAAAAACATTCAGTACTTC. Its translation: CASSHWTSGGASGKNIQYF.

This chain uses TRBV29-1 with TRBJ2-2; 7 bases line up with TRBD1. Germline values: CDR1 SQVTM, CDR2 ANQGSEA. Trimming cost V 5 bases and J 3 bases; bases outside gene matches: 12. The CDR3 is 16 residues long. The CDR3 loop is CSVPKAPDRYTGELFF. CDR3 DNA sequence: TGCAGCGTTCCCAAGGCTCCGGACAGGTACACCGGGGAGCTGTTTTTT.

This clonotype has just a few counts. The gene calls are TRBV9 and TRBJ1-6; D ambiguous. CDR1 and CDR2 from the germline V gene are SGDLS and YYNGEE. This CDR3 has 14 amino acids. V lost 2 bases and J lost 0, with 3 bases in between. The CDR3 here is CASSVSSYNSPLHF. The CDR3 DNA reads TGTGCCAGCAGCGTTAGCTCCTATAATTCACCCCTCCACTTT.

This clonotype has ten or more counts. The J gene is TRBJ2-1, the V gene TRBV4-3; 11 positions agree with TRBD2. The CDR3 is 16 residues long. Germline CDR1 reads LGHNA; CDR2 reads YSLEER. Unmatched junction bases numbered 5, after V lost 3 bases and J lost 4 bases. The CDR3 bases are TGCGCCAGCAGCCAGGGGGCTAGCGGGGGGTACAATGAGCAGTTCTTC. Residues: CASSQGASGGYNEQFF.

This clonotype was seen more than once but under ten times. The chain joins TRBV7-2 to TRBJ1-6; unclear D gene. The CDR3 is made up of 16 amino acids. Germline values: CDR1 SGHTA, CDR2 FQGNSA. Trimming pared 3 bases from V and 12 bases from J, leaving 21 bases between. CDR3 loop: CASSFRRFQGKVPLHF. The CDR3 DNA reads as TGTGCCAGCAGCTTCCGCCGGTTCCAAGGCAAGGTACCCCTCCACTTT. Drawing the rest from reference TRBV7-2 and TRBJ1-6, the complete variable domain is GAGVSQSPSNKVTEKGKDVELRCDPISGHTALYWYRQSLGQGLEFLIYFQGNSAPDKSGLPSDRFSAERTGGSVSTLTIQRTQQEDSAVYLCASSFRRFQGKVPLHFGNGTRLTVT.

This clonotype was detected ten times or more. The chain uses TRBV29-1 and TRBJ1-1; tentatively, D is TRBD1 (6 bases). V was clipped by 1 base and J by 6 bases, with 12 bases between them. Per germline, CDR1 SQVTM and CDR2 ANQGSEA. This CDR3 is built from 13 residues. The CDR3 DNA reads as TGCAGCGTTGAAGGTACAGGGTGGTCTGAAGCTTTCTTT. Its translation is CSVEGTGWSEAFF.

This clonotype was counted a single time. The chain employs TRBV18 and TRBJ2-3; D is unresolved. This CDR3 is built from 14 residues. Germline V gives CDR1 KGHSH, CDR2 LQKENI. Trimming removed 6 bases at V and 1 base at J, with 11 bases between. The CDR3 reads CASSPVAGTDTQYF. The CDR3 DNA follows: TGTGCCAGCTCCCCAGTAGCTGGCACAGATACGCAGTATTTT. Together with reference TRBV18 and TRBJ2-3, the CDR3 gives the full variable domain: NAGVMQNPRHLVRRRGQEARLRCSPMKGHSHVYWYRQLPEEGLKFMVYLQKENIIDESGMPKERFSAEFPKEGPSILRIQQVVRGDSAAYFCASSPVAGTDTQYFGPGTRLTVL.

The table lists this clonotype with many counts. CDR3 bases: TGTGCCAGCAGCCTAAGACAGGGGGCCGGCACAGATACGCAGTATTTT. Translation: CASSLRQGAGTDTQYF. The chain links TRBV14 to TRBJ2-3, with 10 positions matching TRBD1. From germline, CDR1 is SGHDN and CDR2 FVKESK. Trimming took 4 bases from V and 1 from J; bases not matched to a gene: 5. This CDR3 is built from 16 residues.